The 31 T cell receptor beta chains presented below share a single source sample, sequenced in a study of ipilimumab plus nivolumab after autologous stem cell transplantation. The data were produced by immunoSEQ multiplex PCR, yet TCRdb's version contains in-frame clones alone and is incomplete. The sample yields 43,000 or so clones, 70% to 90% seen once. This material consisted of PBMCs, taken in a trial of ipilimumab plus nivolumab as post-transplant consolidation. The receptors stem from a male donor with multiple myeloma.

This chain uses TRBV6-5 with TRBJ2-7, with TRBD1 matching 9 bases. Germline CDR1 and CDR2: MNHEY and SVGAGI. The CDR3 runs 13 residues. The junction had 2 bases not matched to a gene; V was cut back by 5 bases and J by 3 bases. This chain's CDR3 is CASSTGGGYEQYF. CDR3 in DNA: TGTGCCAGCAGTACAGGGGGCGGCTACGAGCAGTACTTC.

V usage is TRBV5-8 and J usage is TRBJ1-2, with D perhaps matching TRBD1 (6 bases). CDR3 length: 10 amino acids. Per the germline V gene, CDR1 is SGHTS and CDR2 is YDEGEE. Trimming pared 2 bases from V and 13 bases from J, leaving 9 bases between. CDR3 residues: CASSFDRPTF. The CDR3 DNA sequence: TGTGCCAGCAGCTTCGACAGGCCCACCTTC. Full variable domain (missing parts from reference TRBV5-8 and TRBJ1-2): EAGVTQSPTHLIKTRGQQATLRCSPISGHTSVYWYQQALGLGLQFLLWYDEGEERNRGNFPPRFSGRQFPNYSSELNVNALELEDSALYLCASSFDRPTFGSGTRLTVV.

This chain links TRBV21-1 with TRBJ2-3. TRBV21-1 corresponds to a pseudogene. This CDR3 contains 8 residues. CDR3 in DNA: TGTGCCAGCTGCTCGCCGTATTTT. Protein sequence: CASCSPYF.

This rearrangement joins TRBV29-1 to TRBJ1-1; TRBD1 is a possible D gene (5 bases). V dropped 6 bases and J dropped 11 bases, with 10 bases sitting between them. The CDR3 sequence is 9 residues long. CDR1 SQVTM and CDR2 ANQGSEA come from the germline V gene. The CDR3 DNA reads as TGCAGCGTCGACAACAGGGCTTTCTTT. Its protein is CSVDNRAFF. Full variable domain (outside the CDR3, taken from reference TRBV29-1 and TRBJ1-1): SAVISQKPSRDICQRGTSLTIQCQVDSQVTMMFWYRQQPGQSLTLIATANQGSEATYESGFVIDKFPISRPNLTFSTLTVSNMSPEDSSIYLCSVDNRAFFGQGTRLTVV.

This rearrangement joins TRBV2 to TRBJ1-1; D remains ambiguous. The V and J ends lost 3 bases and 3 bases respectively, with 11 bases between them. The CDR3 has 14 amino acids. Germline V gene sequence: CDR1 SNHLY, CDR2 FYNNEI. This CDR3 reads CASSERAGDTEAFF. The CDR3, as DNA: TGTGCCAGCAGTGAGAGGGCCGGGGACACTGAAGCTTTCTTT.

This chain connects TRBV25-1 to TRBJ2-6; TRBD2 is a possible D gene (5 bases). The CDR3 is 13 amino acids. V was cut by 8 bases and J by 7 bases, with 12 bases left in between. Germline V gene sequence: CDR1 MGHDK, CDR2 SYGVNS. The CDR3 loop reads CASSTAGANVLTF. CDR3 coding DNA: TGTGCCAGCTCCACGGCGGGCGCCAACGTCCTGACTTTC.

The chain combines TRBV18 with TRBJ1-5, with TRBD1 matching over 10 bases. The J segment lost 2 bases and the V segment lost 6 bases, leaving 4 bases of the junction unmatched. This CDR3 contains 15 residues. The V gene's germline CDR1 is KGHSH and CDR2 LQKENI. The CDR3 sequence is CASSRGTGGNQPQHF. The CDR3 DNA reads as TGTGCCAGCTCTCGCGGGACAGGGGGCAATCAGCCCCAGCATTTT.

The rearrangement joins TRBV25-1 to TRBJ2-5, with D tentatively TRBD1 or TRBD2 (5 bases each). CDR1 and CDR2 from the germline V gene are MGHDK and SYGVNS. CDR3 size: 15 residues. The germline V and J ends were trimmed by 3 bases and 4 bases, with 15 bases remaining between them. The CDR3 region is CASSDPGRPRETQYF. CDR3 bases: TGTGCCAGCAGTGACCCGGGACGGCCCCGAGAGACCCAGTACTTC.

V gene TRBV5-1 combines with J gene TRBJ2-7; 16 bases are shared with TRBD2. This CDR3 contains 16 residues. V lost 4 bases and J lost 7; bases outside the gene matches: 8. In germline, CDR1 is SGHRS, CDR2 YFSETQ. CDR3: CASSPGLAGGPGEQYF. DNA for the CDR3: TGCGCCAGCAGCCCGGGACTAGCGGGAGGGCCGGGTGAGCAGTACTTC.

The chain couples TRBV4-1 to TRBJ2-3; no clear D. The germline V gene encodes CDR1 MGHRA and CDR2 YSYEKL. The ends were cut back, 1 base at V and 1 base at J, with 12 bases in the middle. The length of the CDR3 is 16 residues. The CDR3 protein is CASSQVPGQGTDTQYF. CDR3 coding DNA: TGCGCCAGCAGCCAAGTTCCCGGGCAGGGCACAGATACGCAGTATTTT.

The V and J genes are TRBV4-3 and TRBJ2-5; perhaps TRBD1 as D (6 bases). With 1 base removed from V and 5 bases from J, the gap between germline ends came to 8 bases. The germline V gene has CDR1 LGHNA and CDR2 YSLEER. CDR3 length: 13 residues. CDR3: CASSQGGGETQYF. CDR3 nucleotides: TGCGCCAGCAGCCAAGGAGGGGGTGAGACCCAGTACTTC.

This clone is a singleton in its sample. The chain combines TRBV28 with TRBJ2-7; tentatively, D is TRBD1 or TRBD2 (6 bases each). This CDR3 contains 14 residues. V gave up 6 bases and J gave up 6 bases, with 18 bases separating them. The germline V gene encodes CDR1 MDHEN and CDR2 SYDVKM. The CDR3 nucleotides are TGTGCCAGCAGAGGGGGGACGTCTCAGGGCGAGCAGTACTTC. Encoded protein: CASRGGTSQGEQYF.

The genes are TRBV7-9 and TRBJ2-3; D might be TRBD1 or TRBD2, each matching 5 bases. Trimming left V 5 bases short and J 2 bases short, with 14 bases between. The germline CDR1 and CDR2 sequences are SEHNR and FQNEAQ (reference sequence). The CDR3 is 15 residues long. CDR3 protein: CASSPPGANTDTQYF. The DNA of the CDR3 is TGTGCCAGCAGCCCCCCCGGGGCGAACACAGATACGCAGTATTTT.

The V gene is TRBV25-1, the J gene TRBJ2-3; TRBD2 aligns across 7 bases. The junction had 11 bases not matched to a gene; V was cut back by 2 bases and J by 9 bases. The CDR3 is 15 amino acids. CDR1 and CDR2 (germline): MGHDK, SYGVNS. For the CDR3, the DNA is TGTGCCAGCAGTGAAGAGGATATTGGGAGGGTAACGCAGTATTTT. Protein product: CASSEEDIGRVTQYF.

This sequence joins TRBV7-2 and TRBJ1-1, with D unclear. Trimming pared 5 bases from V and 4 bases from J, leaving 11 bases between. CDR3 length: 13 amino acids. Germline-derived CDR1 and CDR2 are SGHTA and FQGNSA. This chain's CDR3 is CASSMEGSTEAFF. CDR3 DNA: TGTGCCAGCAGCATGGAAGGGAGCACTGAAGCTTTCTTT.

The rearrangement joins TRBV5-1 to TRBJ2-5; D is perhaps TRBD1 or TRBD2 (5 bases each). The ends were cut back, 6 bases at V and 1 base at J, with 10 bases in the middle. CDR1 SGHRS and CDR2 YFSETQ come from the germline V gene. CDR3 size: 13 residues. CDR3 nucleotide sequence: TGCGCCAGCAAGGTGGGGACCCAAGAGACCCAGTACTTC. This translates into CASKVGTQETQYF.

This chain connects TRBV9 to TRBJ1-2; 7 bases map to TRBD1. Germline CDR1 and CDR2: SGDLS and YYNGEE. With 3 bases clipped from V and 7 bases from J, the junction kept 6 bases outside the gene matches. The length of the CDR3 is 13 residues. As DNA, the CDR3 is TGTGCCAGCAGCGCGACAGGGTTAGGTGGCTACACCTTC. Residues: CASSATGLGGYTF.

This chain uses TRBV5-6 with TRBJ2-5; 7 nucleotides agree with TRBD2. CDR1 is SGHDT and CDR2 is YYEEEE in the germline V gene. The CDR3 totals 14 residues. J lost 1 base, V lost 3 bases, and 3 bases had no gene match. In nucleotides, the CDR3 is TGTGCCAGCAGCTGGGGAGGGGTCCAAGAGACCCAGTACTTC. It yields the protein CASSWGGVQETQYF.

The chain has TRBV11-2 and TRBJ1-5; the D is unclear. CDR1 SGHAT and CDR2 FQNNGV come from the germline V gene. Trimming removed 0 bases at V and 5 bases at J, with 5 bases between. CDR3 length: 13 residues. CDR3 nucleotide sequence: TGTGCCAGCAGCTTAGACGGAGATCAGCCCCAGCATTTT. Its protein is CASSLDGDQPQHF. Full variable domain (outside the CDR3, taken from reference TRBV11-2 and TRBJ1-5): EAGVAQSPRYKIIEKRQSVAFWCNPISGHATLYWYQQILGQGPKLLIQFQNNGVVDDSQLPKDRFSAERLKGVDSTLKIQPAKLEDSAVYLCASSLDGDQPQHFGDGTRLSIL.

The rearrangement uses TRBV6-1 and TRBJ1-1; D remains unclear. V dropped 4 bases and J dropped 5 bases, with 11 bases sitting between them. The CDR3 is 13 amino acids. Germline assignment: CDR1 MNHNS and CDR2 SASEGT. CDR3 sequence: CASSVEERTEAFF. The CDR3, as DNA: TGTGCCAGCAGTGTAGAAGAAAGAACTGAAGCTTTCTTT.

DNA for the CDR3: TGTGCCAGCAGCCGGTCGACAGGGGGAAGTGAAAAACTGTTTTTT. Protein: CASSRSTGGSEKLFF. V usage is TRBV6-5 and J usage is TRBJ1-4; TRBD1 aligns across 9 bases. This CDR3 region has 15 residues. The germline V gene has CDR1 MNHEY and CDR2 SVGAGI. The V and J ends lost 6 bases and 7 bases, in that order; junction bases with no gene match: 9.

The chain joins TRBV9 to TRBJ1-5; D is undetermined. The CDR3 is made up of 15 amino acids. In germline, CDR1 is SGDLS, CDR2 YYNGEE. Trimming cost V 0 bases and J 1 base, with 8 bases left between them. The DNA for the CDR3 is TGTGCCAGCAGCGTAGGAGTTGAGAGCAATCAGCCCCAGCATTTT. Its translation is CASSVGVESNQPQHF.

The CDR3 spells CASSSGQPGGETQYF. The CDR3, as DNA: TGTGCCAGCAGTTCGGGACAGCCCGGGGGGGAGACCCAGTACTTC. This chain joins TRBV6-6 and TRBJ2-5; D tentatively fits TRBD1 or TRBD2 (7 bases each). CDR3 size: 15 residues. Germline V lookup: CDR1 MNHNY, CDR2 SVGAGI (reference sequence). V gave up 4 bases and J gave up 5 bases, with 17 bases separating them.

This clone has only a few counts. The chain has TRBV18 and TRBJ2-7; D tentatively reads TRBD1 or TRBD2 (5 bases each). The CDR3 has 14 residues. The V end lost 0 bases, the J end lost 2 bases, and 8 bases lay between the germline ends. CDR1 and CDR2 from the germline V gene are KGHSH and LQKENI. The CDR3 loop is CASSPPGPPYEQYF. In DNA, the CDR3 is TGTGCCAGCTCACCACCGGGACCGCCCTACGAGCAGTACTTC.

This clone turned up a few times. This rearrangement joins TRBV7-8 to TRBJ2-7; D not resolved. V was cut by 1 base and J by 3 bases, with 10 bases left in between. Germline lookup yields CDR1 SGHVS and CDR2 FQNEAQ. CDR3 length equals 14 residues. The CDR3 sequence: CASSLEGLVYEQYF. The CDR3 region has the DNA TGTGCCAGCAGCTTAGAGGGATTGGTCTACGAGCAGTACTTC.

The chain combines TRBV27 with TRBJ2-3, with D perhaps matching TRBD1 or TRBD2 (5 bases each). The ends were cut back, 2 bases at V and 2 bases at J, with 11 bases in the middle. This CDR3 spans 15 amino acids. Germline CDR1 and CDR2: MNHEY and SMNVEV (reference sequence). The CDR3 DNA follows: TGTGCCAGCAGTTTAGAGGGACCAACCACAGATACGCAGTATTTT. It translates to CASSLEGPTTDTQYF.

This clone was counted once. The chain uses TRBV5-1 and TRBJ2-5; D possibly uses TRBD1 or TRBD2 (5 bases each). Per germline, CDR1 SGHRS and CDR2 YFSETQ. The V end lost 4 bases, the J end lost 4 bases, and 20 bases lay between the germline ends. The CDR3 is made up of 16 amino acids. The CDR3 nucleotides are TGCGCCAGCAGCGTGGGGCTAGCCCCCAGGTCAGAGACCCAGTACTTC. It is translated as CASSVGLAPRSETQYF.

This clone was found a few times. DNA for the CDR3: TGTGCCAGCTCACCAATGGGGGGGATGAACACTGAAGCTTTCTTT. This translates into CASSPMGGMNTEAFF. The chain links TRBV18 to TRBJ1-1; D perhaps matches TRBD1 (5 bases). This CDR3 is 15 amino acids long. CDR1 and CDR2 from the germline V gene are KGHSH and LQKENI. Trimming stripped 2 bases from V and 0 bases from J, with 10 bases between.

This clone was observed once. This chain joins TRBV5-5 and TRBJ1-5; TRBD1 agrees at 7 bases. Per the germline V gene, CDR1 is SGHKS and CDR2 is YYEKEE (reference sequence). V trimming: 0 bases; J trimming: 2 bases; junction bases outside the gene matches: 5. The CDR3 sequence is 16 residues long. Written as DNA, the CDR3 is TGTGCCAGCAGCTTGGGGGACAGCGGCGGCAATCAGCCCCAGCATTTT. Its protein is CASSLGDSGGNQPQHF.

For the CDR3, the DNA is TGTGCCAGCAGGCACCCAGGGGAGAATCAGCCCCAGCATTTT. It encodes CASRHPGENQPQHF. This chain uses TRBV2 with TRBJ1-5, with a possible D match to TRBD1 (6 bases). CDR3 size: 14 residues. Germline CDR1 is SNHLY and CDR2 is FYNNEI. The germline V and J ends were trimmed by 6 bases and 4 bases, with 13 bases remaining between them. The variable domain in full, with the rest retrieved from reference TRBV2 and TRBJ1-5, is EPEVTQTPSHQVTQMGQEVILRCVPISNHLYFYWYRQILGQKVEFLVSFYNNEISEKSEIFDDQFSVERPDGSNFTLKIRSTKLEDSAMYFCASRHPGENQPQHFGDGTRLSIL.

J is TRBJ2-7 and V is TRBV7-9, with 9 bases identical to TRBD1. This CDR3 has 15 residues. Germline trimming cut 4 bases from V and 5 bases from J; bases unmatched to any gene: 9. CDR1 and CDR2 from the germline V gene are SEHNR and FQNEAQ (reference sequence). CDR3 coding DNA: TGTGCCAGCAGCTCCAACAGGGGGCATACGGACGAGCAGTACTTC. This sequence encodes CASSSNRGHTDEQYF.